Listed below are T cell receptor beta chains from one sample, sequenced in a study of Tregs in tolerant kidney transplant recipients. The method was immunoSEQ multiplex PCR; TCRdb's version includes in-frame clones alone and lacks a portion of them. Among 92,000 or so clones listed, approximately 90% were seen once. The source material was CD8+ T cells from blood. These receptors were taken from a human donor in good health. CDR3s include the opening cysteine and the closing phenylalanine or tryptophan. Rows may omit the clone size; those that give it use once, few, many or a size class.

J,V,size,CDR3
TRBJ2-7,TRBV9,-,CASSVGVTGEDEQYF
TRBJ2-7,TRBV7-7,-,CASSGATGKGYEQYF
TRBJ2-7,TRBV5-4,-,CASSDNLAGGPSYEQYF
TRBJ2-7,TRBV9,-,CASSERTGTAKTYEQYF
TRBJ1-3,TRBV6-1,once,CASSRQGPGNTIYF
TRBJ2-2,TRBV5-6,-,CASSLSASGRGGELFF
TRBJ2-3,TRBV7-9,-,CASRGPSTDTQYF
TRBJ2-5,TRBV11-2,-,CASRGAGEETQYF
TRBJ2-7,TRBV11-2,-,CASSPPGWPYEQYF
TRBJ2-1,TRBV11-2,-,CASSREGDSGGVEQFF